What follows describes a single T cell receptor (beta chain). The source of the sample is a study of T cell responses to AZD1222 COVID-19 vaccine. The assay was immunoSEQ multiplex PCR, and TCRdb's table has in-frame clones only and misses some. The table includes 100,000 to 150,000 clones, more than 85% detected once. The CDR3 is 14 residues long. The germline V and J ends were trimmed by 1 base and 1 base, with 9 bases remaining between them. Looked up from germline, CDR1 is SGHDT and CDR2 is YYEEEE. The sample consisted of peripheral blood, taken 28 days after the second AZD1222 dose. The rearrangement links TRBV5-6 to TRBJ2-7; the D call may be TRBD1 or TRBD2 (5 bases each). This clonotype originated in an adult who received the AZD1222 COVID-19 vaccine. The CDR3 DNA reads TGTGCCAGCAGCTTGACTAGGGGTTCCTACGAGCAGTACTTC. This encodes CASSLTRGSYEQYF.